A single sample gave rise to the 2 T cell receptor beta chains below, sequenced in a study of CD8+ T cells in alopecia areata. As for treatment: oral pan-JAK inhibitor, 5-10 mg twice daily. Extracted RNA was reverse transcribed, and the resulting cDNA served as sequencing template. This table comes from immunoSEQ multiplex PCR, and its TCRdb copy is limited to in-frame clones, with some not included. This sample has more than 85,000 clones, with under 70% found just once. This material consisted of CD8+ T cells sorted from blood, taken at week 4, from a patient treated with tofacitinib. These receptors originate from a human donor with alopecia areata.

The chain combines TRBV9 with TRBJ2-5; TRBD2 aligns across 9 bases. From germline, CDR1 is SGDLS and CDR2 YYNGEE. There are 16 residues in the CDR3. V was clipped by 0 bases and J by 7 bases; unmatched bases: 10. As DNA, the CDR3 is TGTGCCAGCAGCGTAGAGGCTAGCGGGGCGCTTGGGACCCAGTACTTC. Protein product: CASSVEASGALGTQYF.

This chain uses TRBV27 with TRBJ2-5; D assignment may be TRBD1 or TRBD2 (5 bases each). Germline V gene data show CDR1 as MNHEY and CDR2 as SMNVEV (reference sequence). The V gene lost 4 bases and the J gene lost 1 base, with 13 bases spanning the gap. The CDR3 contains 15 residues. The CDR3 bases are TGTGCCAGCAGTTATGTCGAGGGGCCCCAAGAGACCCAGTACTTC. This encodes CASSYVEGPQETQYF.